This T cell receptor beta chain appears in the sequencing data of a study of glioma-infiltrating T cells. TCR alpha and beta CDR3 regions were amplified from RNA using iRepertoire nested multiplex PCR. TCRdb redid the calling of the multiplex PCR reads with MiXCR, one entry per CDR3 protein. This table has some 160,000 distinct CDR3 sequences, roughly 45% appearing once. This CDR3 is built from 11 residues. Looked up from germline, CDR1 is MNHEY and CDR2 is SMNVEV (reference sequence). V lost 6 bases, J lost 4 bases, and 4 bases lay in between. This clonotype was seen a handful of times. A read error may explain this, as a much larger clone is one base away.

This TCR was sampled from a human donor with low-grade glioma or glioblastoma, undergoing nonglioma brain surgery, or in good health (not recorded which). Sequencing was performed on glioma tissue, nonneoplastic brain tissue, or PBMCs (not recorded which). The rearrangement uses TRBV27 and TRBJ2-1; D ambiguous. CDR3 in DNA: TGTGCCAGCAGATGGTACAATGAGCAGTTCTTC. Its protein is CASRWYNEQFF.